The 21 T cell receptor beta chains below come from one sample, sequenced in a study of cytomegalovirus exposure and HLA in healthy donors (dated by TCRdb to about 2017). Library prep was done by the immunoSEQ multiplex PCR assay. TCRdb retrieved this table from immuneACCESS and kept in-frame rearrangements only. Not all clones are present; in checked studies, unresolved V genes account for under half, and no reason is known for the remainder. The sample table contains 40,000 to 60,000 clones; only one count was recorded for around 94% of them. The top ten clonotypes cover approximately 7.8% of the sample. Material: PBMCs. These receptors were obtained from a young woman in good health and CMV-seropositive.

J is TRBJ2-5 and V is TRBV6-5; D not resolved. Germline V gene lookup returns CDR1 MNHEY and CDR2 SVGAGI. This CDR3 has 14 amino acids. The germline V and J ends were trimmed by 0 bases and 7 bases, with 12 bases remaining between them. The CDR3 loop is CASSYSIGSPTQYF. CDR3 nucleotide sequence: TGTGCCAGCAGTTACTCGATCGGTAGTCCGACCCAGTACTTC.

The rearrangement joins TRBV7-3 to TRBJ2-3; 14 bases fit TRBD2. Germline CDR1 reads SGHTA; CDR2 reads FQGTGA. The CDR3 has 17 amino acids. V gave up 8 bases and J gave up 0 bases; unmatched junction bases: 7. The CDR3 reads CASSRLAGGPSTDTQYF. CDR3 nucleotides: TGTGCCAGCTCCCGACTAGCGGGAGGGCCGAGCACAGATACGCAGTATTTT.

The V gene is TRBV11-3, the J gene TRBJ2-3, with a weak D call TRBD1 (5 bases). The ends were cut back, 2 bases at V and 2 bases at J, with 8 bases in the middle. There are 14 residues in the CDR3. Per the germline V gene, CDR1 is SGHNT and CDR2 is YENEEA. The CDR3 here is CASSLQGFTDTQYF. The CDR3 bases are TGTGCCAGCAGCTTACAGGGCTTCACAGATACGCAGTATTTT.

The chain joins TRBV25-1 to TRBJ1-2, with D possibly TRBD1 on 5 matching bases. The CDR3 has 15 amino acids. CDR1 and CDR2 (germline): MGHDK, SYGVNS. Trimming stripped 4 bases from V and 5 bases from J, with 17 bases between. CDR3 nucleotides: TGTGCCAGCAGTGGAAAGACGGGGGAGTCGTATGGCTACACCTTC. This gives the protein CASSGKTGESYGYTF.

The chain couples TRBV28 to TRBJ1-4; D unresolved. Germline loops: CDR1 MDHEN, CDR2 SYDVKM. This CDR3 comprises 15 residues. The V and J ends lost 6 bases and 3 bases respectively, with 14 bases between them. CDR3 protein: CASREAGSSNEKLFF. As DNA, the CDR3 is TGTGCCAGCAGAGAAGCCGGGTCTTCTAATGAAAAACTGTTTTTT.

V gene TRBV27 combines with J gene TRBJ1-1; 8 nucleotides agree with TRBD1. The V gene end was trimmed by 8 bases and the J gene end by 0 bases; junction bases not matched to a gene: 8. Looked up from germline, CDR1 is MNHEY and CDR2 is SMNVEV (reference sequence). The CDR3 extends over 15 amino acids. Here the CDR3 reads CASRPGTGMNTEAFF. The CDR3 DNA reads TGTGCCAGCCGTCCCGGGACAGGTATGAACACTGAAGCTTTCTTT.

The V gene is TRBV11-2, the J gene TRBJ2-7, with a weak D call TRBD2 (5 bases). The CDR3 extends over 13 amino acids. V gave up 5 bases and J gave up 5 bases, with 13 bases separating them. Germline loops: CDR1 SGHAT, CDR2 FQNNGV. The CDR3 reads CASSPYGIDEQYF. The CDR3 bases are TGTGCCAGCAGCCCCTACGGGATAGACGAGCAGTACTTC.

This clone has only one observation. The rearrangement uses TRBV19 and TRBJ2-1, with TRBD2 matching over 8 bases. Germline CDR1 LNHDA, CDR2 SQIVND (reference sequence). The trim removed 5 bases at V and 5 bases at J, leaving 11 bases unmatched. This CDR3 is 16 amino acids long. The CDR3 coding sequence is TGTGCCAGTAGTCCGAGGACTAGCTGGGGTGACAATGAGCAGTTCTTC. This translates into CASSPRTSWGDNEQFF.

The chain carries TRBV6-5 and TRBJ2-5; D unresolved. V lost 1 base, J lost 2 bases, and 8 bases lay in between. CDR1 and CDR2 (germline): MNHEY, SVGAGI. This CDR3 is 14 amino acids long. The CDR3 DNA follows: TGTGCCAGCAGTTACTTTACTGAACAAGAGACCCAGTACTTC. This encodes CASSYFTEQETQYF.

V gene TRBV5-1 combines with J gene TRBJ2-2; 10 positions agree with TRBD2. Germline V gives CDR1 SGHRS, CDR2 YFSETQ. The CDR3 spans 15 residues. Germline trimming cut 5 bases from V and 5 bases from J; bases unmatched to any gene: 6. CDR3 loop: CASRLAGGLTGELFF. CDR3 sequence (DNA): TGCGCCAGCAGATTAGCGGGAGGCTTGACCGGGGAGCTGTTTTTT.

This clone turned up a few times. CDR3 coding DNA: TGTGCCAGCAAGCCTTCAAGCCTCGCTGAAGCTTTCTTT. Translation gives CASKPSSLAEAFF. This rearrangement joins TRBV5-6 to TRBJ1-1; D remains unclear. V was pared by 6 bases and J by 6 bases, with 15 bases between. Germline V gives CDR1 SGHDT, CDR2 YYEEEE. CDR3 size: 13 residues.

This chain connects TRBV6-5 to TRBJ2-7; 10 positions match TRBD2. Per germline, CDR1 MNHEY and CDR2 SVGAGI. V lost 8 bases, J lost 7 bases, and 8 bases stayed unmatched. This CDR3 has 13 residues. The CDR3 region is CASGPSGSGEQYF. CDR3 nucleotides: TGTGCCAGCGGACCTAGCGGGAGCGGTGAGCAGTACTTC.

This clone was detected only once. This chain connects TRBV19 to TRBJ2-7; 11 bases map to TRBD2. CDR1 is LNHDA, CDR2 SQIVND, per germline (reference sequence). V shed 5 bases, J shed 7 bases, and the junction held 10 bases outside the gene matches. This CDR3 is built from 15 residues. CDR3: CASSALAGGPGEQYF. For the CDR3, the DNA is TGTGCCAGTAGTGCTTTAGCGGGAGGGCCTGGAGAGCAGTACTTC.

The chain employs TRBV7-4 and TRBJ2-3; 8 bases agree with TRBD1. The CDR3 is made up of 13 amino acids. The V and J ends lost 6 bases and 10 bases, in that order; junction bases with no gene match: 9. Per the germline V gene, CDR1 is SGHVT and CDR2 is SQSDAQ. As DNA, the CDR3 is TGTGCCAGCAGTACTCAGGGGGCGTATTCGCAGTATTTT. Translation gives CASSTQGAYSQYF.

Remarks on this clone: At one boundary the junction diverges from the germline segment, which might be a read error. This sample also contains other DNA sequences that code for the same CDR3. The rearrangement links TRBV30 to TRBJ1-5; a possible D gene is TRBD1 (6 bases). Germline-derived CDR1 and CDR2 are GTSNPN and SVGIG (reference sequence). The CDR3 loop spans 13 amino acids. The CDR3 region is CAWSVTGRQPQHF. CDR3 nucleotides: TGCGCCTGGAGTGTAACAGGGAGACAGCCCCAGCATTTT.

The chain couples TRBV11-2 to TRBJ2-5; possibly TRBD2 for D (5 bases). Trimming shortened V by 8 bases and J by 4 bases, and 20 bases separated the two germline ends. Germline lookup yields CDR1 SGHAT and CDR2 FQNNGV. This CDR3 comprises 15 residues. The CDR3 loop reads CASGPGLPGGETQYF. The CDR3 DNA reads as TGTGCCAGCGGCCCAGGACTCCCTGGAGGAGAGACCCAGTACTTC.

The chain has TRBV6-4 and TRBJ2-1; 12 bases line up with TRBD2. V lost 3 bases, J lost 10 bases, and 7 bases stayed unmatched. Germline CDR1 reads MRHNA; CDR2 reads SNTAGT. The CDR3 is 15 amino acids. The CDR3 loop reads CASSELAGGFGEQFF. In DNA form, the CDR3 reads TGTGCCAGCAGTGAACTAGCGGGAGGATTCGGGGAGCAGTTCTTC.

V and J are TRBV6-6 and TRBJ2-2; 11 nucleotides match TRBD2. V lost 2 bases, J lost 5 bases, and 4 bases stayed unmatched. The CDR3 is 16 amino acids. Germline lookup yields CDR1 MNHNY and CDR2 SVGAGI (reference sequence). The chain's CDR3 is CASSYTSGRGTGELFF. The CDR3 bases are TGTGCCAGCAGTTACACTAGCGGGAGAGGGACCGGGGAGCTGTTTTTT.

Here the CDR3 reads CASSFIGGGSGELFF. In DNA form, the CDR3 reads TGTGCCAGCAGCTTCATTGGGGGGGGGTCCGGGGAGCTGTTTTTT. This sequence joins TRBV5-4 and TRBJ2-2; 7 bases align to TRBD2. Germline lookup yields CDR1 SGHNT and CDR2 YYREEE (reference sequence). Trimming cost V 2 bases and J 6 bases; bases outside gene matches: 7. The CDR3 extends over 15 amino acids.

The chain carries TRBV5-4 and TRBJ2-3; D may be TRBD2 (5 bases). V lost 0 bases to trimming and J lost 4 bases, with 9 bases between them. Germline loops: CDR1 SGHNT, CDR2 YYREEE (reference sequence). This CDR3 contains 14 residues. Here the CDR3 reads CASSLDPRADTQYF. The CDR3 region has the DNA TGTGCCAGCAGCTTGGATCCGAGGGCAGATACGCAGTATTTT.

The genes are TRBV7-2 and TRBJ1-1, with 8 bases that match TRBD1. The CDR3 is made up of 17 amino acids. J gave up 5 bases and V 2 bases, and 13 bases lay outside the gene matches. Germline V lookup: CDR1 SGHTA, CDR2 FQGNSA. The CDR3 spells CASSLWQGARVGTEAFF. Written as DNA, the CDR3 is TGTGCCAGCAGCTTATGGCAGGGGGCGCGAGTCGGGACTGAAGCTTTCTTT. Using reference TRBV7-2 and TRBJ1-1 for the parts outside the CDR3, the full variable domain is GAGVSQSPSNKVTEKGKDVELRCDPISGHTALYWYRQSLGQGLEFLIYFQGNSAPDKSGLPSDRFSAERTGGSVSTLTIQRTQQEDSAVYLCASSLWQGARVGTEAFFGQGTRLTVV.